This T cell receptor (beta chain) was sequenced for a study of blood T cell repertoires in COVID-19. Germline loops: CDR1 SGHRS, CDR2 YFSETQ. V shed 0 bases and J shed 4 bases, with 7 bases lying between them. The CDR3 totals 14 residues. On this clone: Other DNA variants within this sample encode the same CDR3.

Profiling relied on immunoSEQ multiplex PCR, and the TCRdb table lists in-frame clones only, not all of them. This table has 150,000 to 200,000 clones, 80% to 90% appearing once. This chain connects TRBV5-1 to TRBJ2-2, with a weak D call TRBD1 (5 bases). This sequence was found in a man aged 18 to 29 with active or convalescent COVID-19. The sequenced sample was peripheral blood. The CDR3: CASSLGQGTGELFF. CDR3 DNA: TGCGCCAGCAGCTTGGGGCAGGGCACCGGGGAGCTGTTTTTT.